A selection of T cell receptor beta chains follows, all from one sample in a study of T cells after yellow fever vaccination. TCRdb reprocessed the 5' RACE reads with MiXCR, giving one entry per CDR3 protein. The sample carries 450,000 to 650,000 distinct CDR3 sequences, about a fifth recorded once. Sequences were derived from PBMCs, sampled 21 days after the first yellow fever vaccination. These TCRs come from a man between 18 and 35 years old who received the YFV17D yellow fever vaccine. Both conserved end residues are part of each CDR3. Fields, in order: V gene, clone size, D gene, J gene, CDR3 protein, CDR3 DNA. A D gene is named only where the DNA matches it firmly. Size is omitted from some rows. Given values are once, few, many or a class for expanded clones.

V: TRBV7-2; size: -; D: TRBD1; J: TRBJ2-5; CDR3: CASSSRTGLETQYF; DNA: TGTGCCAGCAGCTCAAGGACAGGGCTGGAGACCCAGTACTTC
V: TRBV6-4; size: few; D: -; J: TRBJ2-4; CDR3: CASSDTGLLAKNIQYF; DNA: TGTGCCAGCAGTGACACAGGCCTCTTAGCCAAAAACATTCAGTACTTC
V: TRBV6-1; size: -; D: TRBD2; J: TRBJ2-3; CDR3: CATRTSGGTDTQYF; DNA: TGTGCCACAAGGACTAGCGGGGGCACAGATACGCAGTATTTT
V: TRBV18; size: few; D: TRBD1; J: TRBJ2-4; CDR3: CASSPTTGATRYIQYF; DNA: TGTGCCAGCTCGCCTACCACAGGGGCGACGAGGTACATTCAGTACTTC
V: TRBV5-1; size: few; D: -; J: TRBJ2-1; CDR3: CASSLAGGENEQFF; DNA: TGCGCCAGCAGCTTGGCGGGGGGCGAGAATGAGCAGTTCTTC
V: TRBV30; size: -; D: -; J: TRBJ1-3; CDR3: CAWRKGMVAGNTIYF; DNA: TGTGCCTGGAGAAAGGGTATGGTAGCTGGAAACACCATATATTTT
V: TRBV18; size: few; D: -; J: TRBJ2-5; CDR3: CASSPRGSARETQYF; DNA: TGTGCCAGCTCGCCCCGGGGGTCCGCCCGAGAGACCCAGTACTTC
V: TRBV12-3/TRBV12-4; size: -; D: -; J: TRBJ1-4; CDR3: CASRGPYTATNEKLFF; DNA: TGTGCCAGCAGGGGACCTTACACCGCAACTAATGAAAAACTGTTTTTT
V: TRBV12-3/TRBV12-4; size: -; D: -; J: TRBJ1-5; CDR3: CASSWTTGPSDF; DNA: TGTGCCAGCAGTTGGACCACAGGGCCCTCCGATTTT
V: TRBV18; size: -; D: TRBD1; J: TRBJ1-1; CDR3: CASSKEGQGRLNTEAFF; DNA: TGTGCCAGCTCCAAAGAGGGACAGGGGCGACTTAACACTGAAGCTTTCTTT
V: TRBV11-2; size: -; D: TRBD1; J: TRBJ2-3; CDR3: CASRLPLQGVTDTQYF; DNA: TGTGCCAGCAGATTACCCCTACAGGGGGTAACAGATACGCAGTATTTT
V: TRBV30; size: -; D: -; J: TRBJ1-4; CDR3: CAWSVTRTNEKLFF; DNA: TGTGCCTGGAGTGTAACCAGGACGAATGAAAAACTGTTTTTT
V: TRBV4-1; size: few; D: TRBD2; J: TRBJ2-1; CDR3: CASSQDTGTSGEQFF; DNA: TGCGCCAGCAGCCAAGACACCGGGACTAGCGGGGAGCAGTTCTTC
V: TRBV29-1; size: -; D: -; J: TRBJ2-1; CDR3: CSALVYNEQFF; DNA: TGCAGCGCCCTAGTGTACAATGAGCAGTTCTTC
V: TRBV6-1; size: few; D: -; J: TRBJ2-1; CDR3: CASSVLRGEQFF; DNA: TGTGCCAGCAGTGTTCTCCGGGGTGAGCAGTTCTTC
V: TRBV21-1; size: few; D: -; J: TRBJ2-2; CDR3: CASKRLGATGELFF; DNA: TGTGCCAGCAAAAGATTAGGGGCGACCGGGGAGCTGTTTTTT
V: TRBV29-1; size: many; D: -; J: TRBJ2-1; CDR3: CSVEDGGSSYNEQFF; DNA: TGCAGCGTTGAAGATGGAGGGAGCTCCTACAATGAGCAGTTCTTC
V: TRBV5-1; size: -; D: TRBD2; J: TRBJ2-5; CDR3: CASSLEGLVQETQYF; DNA: TGCGCCAGCAGCTTGGAGGGACTAGTCCAAGAGACCCAGTACTTC
V: TRBV7-2; size: -; D: TRBD1; J: TRBJ2-7; CDR3: CASSVWTGVRYEQYF; DNA: TGTGCCAGCAGCGTGTGGACAGGCGTACGGTACGAGCAGTACTTC
V: TRBV10-3; size: -; D: TRBD2; J: TRBJ2-5; CDR3: CATNPLAGSVETQYF; DNA: TGTGCCACCAATCCCTTAGCGGGGAGTGTGGAGACCCAGTACTTC
V: TRBV13; size: few; D: -; J: TRBJ1-2; CDR3: CASSSGTAGAYGYTF; DNA: TGTGCCAGCAGCTCCGGGACGGCTGGGGCCTATGGCTACACCTTC
V: TRBV29-1; size: -; D: -; J: TRBJ1-2; CDR3: CSAGPDRSANSANGYTF; DNA: TGCAGCGCCGGACCCGACAGGTCCGCTAACTCCGCAAATGGCTACACCTTC
V: TRBV6-6; size: many; D: -; J: TRBJ2-7; CDR3: CASLYGGEQYF; DNA: TGTGCCAGCCTTTATGGAGGGGAGCAGTACTTC
V: TRBV9; size: many; D: -; J: TRBJ2-2; CDR3: CASSAGTANTGELFF; DNA: TGCGCCAGCAGTGCGGGGACGGCGAACACCGGGGAGCTGTTTTTT
V: TRBV20-1; size: -; D: TRBD1; J: TRBJ1-2; CDR3: CSASEGQGGYGYTF; DNA: TGCAGTGCTAGTGAGGGACAGGGGGGATATGGCTACACCTTC
V: TRBV4-2; size: -; D: TRBD2; J: TRBJ2-7; CDR3: CASSQEGGGVYEQYF; DNA: TGTGCCAGCAGCCAAGAGGGCGGGGGTGTGTACGAGCAGTACTTC
V: TRBV5-1; size: -; D: -; J: TRBJ2-5; CDR3: CASSMQANQETQYF; DNA: TGCGCCAGCAGTATGCAGGCCAACCAAGAGACCCAGTACTTC
V: TRBV3-1; size: many; D: TRBD1; J: TRBJ2-1; CDR3: CASSKTGGYNEQFF; DNA: TGTGCCAGCAGCAAAACAGGGGGATACAATGAGCAGTTCTTC
V: TRBV20-1; size: -; D: -; J: TRBJ2-3; CDR3: CSAFARAVGTDTQYF; DNA: TGCAGTGCTTTCGCCAGGGCAGTTGGCACAGATACGCAGTATTTT
V: TRBV5-4; size: -; D: -; J: TRBJ2-3; CDR3: CASSPDTSPTDTQYF; DNA: TGTGCCAGCAGCCCAGATACTAGCCCCACAGATACGCAGTATTTT
V: TRBV6-7; size: -; D: TRBD1; J: TRBJ1-1; CDR3: CASSWGTGIAEAFF; DNA: TGTGCCAGCAGTTGGGGGACAGGGATCGCTGAAGCTTTCTTT
V: TRBV12-3/TRBV12-4; size: few; D: -; J: TRBJ2-7; CDR3: CASRYGSSYEQYF; DNA: TGTGCCAGCAGATACGGAAGCTCCTACGAGCAGTACTTC
V: TRBV6-1; size: few; D: -; J: TRBJ1-5; CDR3: CASTGAWNQPQHF; DNA: TGTGCCAGCACGGGGGCTTGGAATCAGCCCCAGCATTTT
V: TRBV12-3/TRBV12-4; size: -; D: TRBD1; J: TRBJ2-7; CDR3: CASRFGTGHYEQYF; DNA: TGTGCCAGTCGGTTCGGGACAGGTCACTACGAGCAGTACTTC
V: TRBV6-1; size: -; D: -; J: TRBJ2-1; CDR3: CASSHPGVGYEQFF; DNA: TGTGCCAGCAGCCACCCAGGGGTAGGATATGAGCAGTTCTTC
V: TRBV20-1; size: -; D: -; J: TRBJ1-5; CDR3: CSARSVNQPQHF; DNA: TGCAGTGCTAGGAGCGTTAATCAGCCCCAGCATTTT
V: TRBV6-1; size: -; D: TRBD2; J: TRBJ2-7; CDR3: CASSKGVVTSGWYEQYF; DNA: TGTGCCAGCAGTAAGGGGGTCGTGACTAGCGGGTGGTACGAGCAGTACTTC
V: TRBV12-3/TRBV12-4; size: few; D: TRBD1; J: TRBJ1-5; CDR3: CASSFQGEYQPQHF; DNA: TGTGCCAGCAGTTTCCAGGGGGAGTATCAGCCCCAGCATTTT
V: TRBV4-1; size: -; D: -; J: TRBJ2-7; CDR3: CASSQVPGNPLHEQYF; DNA: TGCGCCAGCAGCCAAGTCCCTGGGAATCCCCTCCACGAGCAGTACTTC
V: TRBV5-1; size: -; D: -; J: TRBJ2-7; CDR3: CASQQGSGRFAYEQYF; DNA: TGCGCCAGTCAGCAGGGGTCAGGCCGATTCGCCTACGAGCAGTACTTC
V: TRBV24-1; size: -; D: -; J: TRBJ2-7; CDR3: CATSAYEQYF; DNA: TGTGCCACCTCTGCGTACGAGCAGTACTTC
V: TRBV7-9; size: -; D: -; J: TRBJ1-1; CDR3: CASSLGFEGVGTEAFF; DNA: TGTGCCAGCAGCTTAGGCTTTGAGGGTGTTGGCACTGAAGCTTTCTTT
V: TRBV4-3; size: few; D: -; J: TRBJ1-2; CDR3: CASSSSSQTFNYGYTF; DNA: TGCGCCAGCAGCTCCTCGAGCCAGACGTTTAACTATGGCTACACCTTC
V: TRBV11-2; size: -; D: TRBD1; J: TRBJ2-1; CDR3: CASSGAGGYDNEQFF; DNA: TGTGCCAGCAGCGGCGCAGGGGGCTACGACAATGAGCAGTTCTTC
V: TRBV6-5; size: -; D: -; J: TRBJ1-2; CDR3: CASSYSGTEATF; DNA: TGTGCCAGCAGTTACTCCGGGACCGAAGCCACCTTC
V: TRBV7-9; size: many; D: -; J: TRBJ1-1; CDR3: CASSFWGNTEAFF; DNA: TGTGCCAGCAGCTTTTGGGGGAACACTGAAGCTTTCTTT
V: TRBV5-6; size: few; D: TRBD1; J: TRBJ2-7; CDR3: CASSFQGAVKQYF; DNA: TGTGCCAGCAGCTTCCAGGGGGCAGTTAAGCAGTACTTC
V: TRBV5-1; size: -; D: -; J: TRBJ2-1; CDR3: CASSLEPRRGGTDSSYNEQFF; DNA: TGCGCCAGCAGCTTAGAACCTCGGCGGGGCGGCACAGATAGCTCCTACAATGAGCAGTTCTTC
V: TRBV20-1; size: -; D: -; J: TRBJ2-5; CDR3: CSARERPFQETQYF; DNA: TGCAGTGCTAGGGAACGGCCGTTTCAAGAGACCCAGTACTTC
V: TRBV18; size: -; D: -; J: TRBJ2-6; CDR3: CASSAEEQGSGANVLTF; DNA: TGTGCCAGCTCGGCAGAAGAACAGGGTTCTGGGGCCAACGTCCTGACTTTC
V: TRBV18; size: few; D: -; J: TRBJ2-1; CDR3: CASSRTALNEQFF; DNA: TGTGCCAGCTCACGGACAGCCCTCAATGAGCAGTTCTTC